The 21 T cell receptor beta chains below all came from one sample that was sequenced in a study of control samples from healthy donors and cancer patients. Profiled with immunoSEQ multiplex PCR; TCRdb holds only in-frame clones, not every one. The sample has 150,000 or so clones, roughly 90% seen once; the top ten hold 12%. The sequenced sample consisted of blood. Receptor source: a man aged 25-40 years in good health.

The gene calls are TRBV5-4 and TRBJ1-3; 9 nucleotides match TRBD1. Germline V lookup: CDR1 SGHNT, CDR2 YYREEE (reference sequence). The V gene end was trimmed by 6 bases and the J gene end by 7 bases; junction bases not matched to a gene: 5. The CDR3 length is 13 residues. The CDR3 DNA reads TGTGCCAGCACCGTGGACAGGGGTAACACCATATATTTT. Encoded protein: CASTVDRGNTIYF.

V usage is TRBV7-9 and J usage is TRBJ1-2; no firm D call. There are 13 residues in the CDR3. CDR1 and CDR2 (germline): SEHNR, FQNEAQ (reference sequence). Trimming left V 1 base short and J 4 bases short, with 7 bases between. This CDR3 reads CASSLVTGYGYTF. The CDR3 coding sequence is TGTGCCAGCAGCTTAGTTACGGGCTATGGCTACACCTTC.

V is TRBV9 and J is TRBJ2-2, with TRBD1 matching over 12 bases. J gave up 8 bases and V 6 bases, and 8 bases lay outside the gene matches. The CDR3 extends over 15 amino acids. From germline, CDR1 is SGDLS and CDR2 YYNGEE. The DNA for the CDR3 is TGTGCCAGCAACCCGGGACAGGGGGCAGGTGGGGAGCTGTTTTTT. Protein sequence: CASNPGQGAGGELFF.

V is TRBV7-9 and J is TRBJ1-1; TRBD1 might be the D (6 bases). This CDR3 region has 12 residues. Trimming stripped 7 bases from V and 7 bases from J, with 13 bases between. Germline lookup yields CDR1 SEHNR and CDR2 FQNEAQ (reference sequence). CDR3 loop: CASNREGGEAFF. CDR3 coding DNA: TGTGCCAGCAACAGGGAAGGAGGTGAAGCTTTCTTT. Supplemented by reference TRBV7-9 and TRBJ1-1, the full variable domain reads DTGVSQNPRHKITKRGQNVTFRCDPISEHNRLYWYRQTLGQGPEFLTYFQNEAQLEKSRLLSDRFSAERPKGSFSTLEIQRTEQGDSAMYLCASNREGGEAFFGQGTRLTVV.

This sequence joins TRBV24-1 and TRBJ2-1, with TRBD2 matching over 12 bases. The CDR3 covers 14 residues. V shed 2 bases and J 12 bases; nucleotides not matched to a gene: 4. Germline loops: CDR1 KGHDR, CDR2 SFDVKD. The CDR3 is CATSDSGTSGSQFF. The DNA of the CDR3 is TGTGCCACCAGTGATTCGGGGACTAGCGGGTCGCAGTTCTTC.

This clone was counted a few times. CDR3 bases: TGTGCCAGCAAGAGGACAGAGGGAAACACCATATATTTT. This translates into CASKRTEGNTIYF. The rearrangement links TRBV12-3 or TRBV12-4 to TRBJ1-3; D may be TRBD1 (6 bases). The CDR3 contains 13 residues. Trimming removed 7 bases at V and 4 bases at J, with 11 bases between.

CDR3 DNA sequence: TGTGCCACCAGTGATGGGACTGCGTCCGAGCAGTACTTC. It is translated as CATSDGTASEQYF. This chain uses TRBV24-1 with TRBJ2-7; D possibly corresponds to TRBD2 (6 bases). V lost 3 bases and J 6 bases, leaving 11 bases between the germline ends. Germline CDR1 reads KGHDR; CDR2 reads SFDVKD. This CDR3 is 13 amino acids long.

The V and J genes are TRBV18 and TRBJ2-1; 11 nucleotides match TRBD1. V dropped 8 bases and J dropped 6; count of bases not matched to a gene: 6. This CDR3 is built from 14 residues. Germline assignment: CDR1 KGHSH and CDR2 LQKENI. CDR3 residues: CASHPGTGGNEQFF. CDR3 nucleotides: TGTGCCAGCCACCCCGGGACAGGGGGCAATGAGCAGTTCTTC.

The rearrangement joins TRBV7-3 to TRBJ1-1, with TRBD1 matching 8 bases. The CDR3 is 15 amino acids. Germline trimming cut 5 bases from V and 5 bases from J; bases unmatched to any gene: 10. Looked up from germline, CDR1 is SGHTA and CDR2 is FQGTGA. The CDR3 DNA is TGTGCCAGCAGCCCCCTCGGGACAGGTAGAACTGAAGCTTTCTTT. Protein sequence: CASSPLGTGRTEAFF. Combining the CDR3 with reference TRBV7-3 and TRBJ1-1 gives the whole variable domain GAGVSQTPSNKVTEKGKYVELRCDPISGHTALYWYRQSLGQGPEFLIYFQGTGAADDSGLPNDRFFAVRPEGSVSTLKIQRTERGDSAVYLCASSPLGTGRTEAFFGQGTRLTVV.

This chain uses TRBV9 with TRBJ1-6, with D tentatively TRBD1 (5 bases). Trimming shortened V by 3 bases and J by 9 bases, and 10 bases separated the two germline ends. The CDR3 loop spans 13 amino acids. The germline V gene has CDR1 SGDLS and CDR2 YYNGEE. The CDR3 sequence: CASSETGGSPLHF. CDR3 sequence (DNA): TGTGCCAGCAGCGAAACAGGAGGTTCACCCCTCCACTTT.

The gene calls are TRBV21-1 and TRBJ1-6. TRBV21-1 is described as a pseudogene. This CDR3 comprises 16 residues. The CDR3 DNA reads as TGTGCCAGCAGCAAAGGAGCGGGACGGCGCAGTTCACCCCTCCACTTT. As protein: CASSKGAGRRSSPLHF.

J is TRBJ1-3 and V is TRBV24-1; D may be TRBD1 (5 bases). In germline, CDR1 is KGHDR, CDR2 SFDVKD. This CDR3 spans 18 amino acids. Trimming took 4 bases from V and 2 from J, leaving 20 bases between them. This CDR3 is CATSDSSAGIAAGNTIYF. CDR3 sequence (DNA): TGTGCCACCAGTGACTCATCGGCAGGGATCGCCGCTGGAAACACCATATATTTT.

This clone showed up just once. This chain joins TRBV7-2 and TRBJ1-6, with D maybe TRBD1 (6 bases). Per germline, CDR1 SGHTA and CDR2 FQGNSA. The CDR3 totals 15 residues. The V end lost 6 bases, the J end lost 7 bases, and 16 bases lay between the germline ends. CDR3 in amino acids: CASSSGQLGNSPLHF. CDR3 DNA sequence: TGTGCCAGCAGTTCAGGACAGTTAGGAAATTCACCCCTCCACTTT.

This chain uses TRBV14 with TRBJ1-1, with D hard to call. This CDR3 is 18 amino acids long. Germline V gives CDR1 SGHDN, CDR2 FVKESK. Trimming cost V 5 bases and J 1 base, with 23 bases left between them. As DNA, the CDR3 is TGTGCCAGCAGCTTCTTAATCGGAACCCTTGAGGCGAACACTGAAGCTTTCTTT. Protein: CASSFLIGTLEANTEAFF.

This clone has only one observation. The rearrangement joins TRBV19 to TRBJ1-3; D unresolved. This CDR3 contains 15 residues. Germline V gene data show CDR1 as LNHDA and CDR2 as SQIVND (reference sequence). Trimming cost V 3 bases and J 0 bases, with 9 bases left between them. CDR3 in DNA: TGTGCCAGTAGTATGGGTCTGATCTCTGGAAACACCATATATTTT. It translates to CASSMGLISGNTIYF.

The V gene is TRBV14, the J gene TRBJ1-1; the match to TRBD1 covers 8 bases. CDR1 and CDR2 from the germline V gene are SGHDN and FVKESK. The CDR3 loop spans 13 amino acids. V lost 3 bases to trimming and J lost 6 bases; unmatched junction nucleotides: 3. The CDR3 nucleotides are TGTGCCAGCAGCCATAAACAGGGGGCTGAAGCTTTCTTT. It is translated as CASSHKQGAEAFF. Full variable domain (missing parts from reference TRBV14 and TRBJ1-1): EAGVTQFPSHSVIEKGQTVTLRCDPISGHDNLYWYRRVMGKEIKFLLHFVKESKQDESGMPNNRFLAERTGGTYSTLKVQPAELEDSGVYFCASSHKQGAEAFFGQGTRLTVV.

This clone was seen a handful of times. This chain uses TRBV6-5 with TRBJ2-1; 7 nucleotides line up with TRBD2. The CDR3 loop spans 14 amino acids. V gave up 8 bases and J gave up 2 bases; unmatched junction bases: 6. The germline V gene has CDR1 MNHEY and CDR2 SVGAGI. The CDR3 bases are TGTGCCAGCGGAGAGCGGGACCCCTACAATGAGCAGTTCTTC. Encoded protein: CASGERDPYNEQFF.

V usage is TRBV6-5 and J usage is TRBJ2-5; TRBD2 aligns across 9 bases. Per the germline V gene, CDR1 is MNHEY and CDR2 is SVGAGI. V lost 1 base and J lost 1; bases outside the gene matches: 1. The CDR3 extends over 15 amino acids. The CDR3 coding sequence is TGTGCCAGCAGTTACTGGCGGGGGGGCCAAGAGACCCAGTACTTC. This encodes CASSYWRGGQETQYF.

DNA of the CDR3: TGTGCCAGCAGTAGGGGGGACCGACTGAACACTGAAGCTTTCTTT. It yields the protein CASSRGDRLNTEAFF. The gene calls are TRBV28 and TRBJ1-1, with D possibly TRBD1 on 6 matching bases. Trimming took off 5 bases at V and 0 bases at J, with 13 bases between the two ends. CDR3 length equals 15 residues. The germline V gene has CDR1 MDHEN and CDR2 SYDVKM.

The chain is built from TRBV2 and TRBJ2-1; D is undetermined. The CDR3 contains 11 residues. The V and J ends lost 2 bases and 8 bases respectively, with 4 bases between them. CDR1 and CDR2 from the germline V gene are SNHLY and FYNNEI. The CDR3 DNA follows: TGTGCCAGCAGTGAATGGGATGAGCAGTTCTTC. It translates to CASSEWDEQFF.

V is TRBV6-1 and J is TRBJ1-5; TRBD1 is a possible D gene (6 bases). This CDR3 is 15 amino acids long. Trimming left V 3 bases short and J 7 bases short, with 16 bases between. Germline V gives CDR1 MNHNS, CDR2 SASEGT. CDR3 sequence: CASSDGNRAIQPQHF. CDR3 in DNA: TGTGCCAGCAGTGACGGGAACAGGGCTATCCAGCCCCAGCATTTT.